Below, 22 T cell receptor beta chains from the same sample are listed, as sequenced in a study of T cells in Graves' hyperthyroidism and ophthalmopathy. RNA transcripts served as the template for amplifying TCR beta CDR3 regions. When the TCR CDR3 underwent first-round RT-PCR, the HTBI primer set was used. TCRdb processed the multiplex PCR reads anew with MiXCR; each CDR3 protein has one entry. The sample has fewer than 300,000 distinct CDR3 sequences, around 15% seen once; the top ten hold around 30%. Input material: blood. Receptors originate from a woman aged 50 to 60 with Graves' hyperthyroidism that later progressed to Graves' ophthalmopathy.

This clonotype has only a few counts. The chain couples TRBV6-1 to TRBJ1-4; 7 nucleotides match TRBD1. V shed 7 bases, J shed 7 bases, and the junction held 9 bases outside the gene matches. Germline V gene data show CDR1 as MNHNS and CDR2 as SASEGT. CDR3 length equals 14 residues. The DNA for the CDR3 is TGTGCCAGCAATTCAGGGGGTAGGAGTGAAAAACTGTTTTTT. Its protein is CASNSGGRSEKLFF.

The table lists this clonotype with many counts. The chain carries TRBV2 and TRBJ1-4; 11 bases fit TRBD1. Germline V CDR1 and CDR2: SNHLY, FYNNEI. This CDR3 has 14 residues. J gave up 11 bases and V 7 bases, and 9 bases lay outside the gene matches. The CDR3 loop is CASTGTGGAGKLFF. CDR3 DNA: TGTGCCAGCACCGGGACAGGGGGAGCAGGGAAACTGTTTTTT.

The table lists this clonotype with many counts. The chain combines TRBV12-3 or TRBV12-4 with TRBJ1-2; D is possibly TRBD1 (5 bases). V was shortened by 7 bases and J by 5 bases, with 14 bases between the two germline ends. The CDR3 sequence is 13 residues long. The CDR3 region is CASTPGTDYGYTF. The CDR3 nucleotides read TGTGCCAGCACTCCCGGGACTGATTATGGCTACACCTTC.

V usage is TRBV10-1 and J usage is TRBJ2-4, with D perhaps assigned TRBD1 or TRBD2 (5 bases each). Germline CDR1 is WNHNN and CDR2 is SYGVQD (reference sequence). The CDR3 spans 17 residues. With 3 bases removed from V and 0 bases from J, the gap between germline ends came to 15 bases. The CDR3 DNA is TGCGCCAGCAGTGAAGGGACCGCCGGACTAGCCAAAAACATTCAGTACTTC. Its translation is CASSEGTAGLAKNIQYF.

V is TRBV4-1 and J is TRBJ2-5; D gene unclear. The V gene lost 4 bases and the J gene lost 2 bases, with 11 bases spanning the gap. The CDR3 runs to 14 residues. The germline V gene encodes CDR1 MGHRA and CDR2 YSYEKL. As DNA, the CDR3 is TGCGCCAGCAGCCCCTACGGAATGCAAGAGACCCAGTACTTC. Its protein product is CASSPYGMQETQYF.

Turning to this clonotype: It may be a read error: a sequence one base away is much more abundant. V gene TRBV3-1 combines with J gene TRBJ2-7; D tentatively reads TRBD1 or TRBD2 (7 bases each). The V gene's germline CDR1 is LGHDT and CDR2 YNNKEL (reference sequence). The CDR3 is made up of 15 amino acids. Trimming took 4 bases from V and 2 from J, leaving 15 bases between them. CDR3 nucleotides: TGTGCCAGCAGCCGGGGGGAGGGGGCGCCCTACGAGCAGTACTTC. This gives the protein CASSRGEGAPYEQYF.

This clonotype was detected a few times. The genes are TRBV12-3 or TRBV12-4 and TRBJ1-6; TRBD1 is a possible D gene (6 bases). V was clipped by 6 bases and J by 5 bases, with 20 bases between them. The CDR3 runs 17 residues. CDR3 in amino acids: CASRFVQGGYHNSPLHF. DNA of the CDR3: TGTGCCAGCAGGTTCGTCCAAGGGGGTTACCATAATTCACCCCTCCACTTT.

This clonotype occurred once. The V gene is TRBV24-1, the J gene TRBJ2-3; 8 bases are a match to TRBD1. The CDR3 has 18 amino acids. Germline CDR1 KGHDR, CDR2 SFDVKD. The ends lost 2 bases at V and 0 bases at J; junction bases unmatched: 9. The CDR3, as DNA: TGTGCCACCAGTGATTCGGCTCAGGGGGCCTCTAGCACAGATACGCAGTATTTT. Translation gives CATSDSAQGASSTDTQYF.

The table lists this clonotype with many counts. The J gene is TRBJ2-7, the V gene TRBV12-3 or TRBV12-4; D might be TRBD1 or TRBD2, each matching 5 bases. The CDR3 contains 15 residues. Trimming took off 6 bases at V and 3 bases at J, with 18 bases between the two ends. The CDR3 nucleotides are TGTGCCAGCAGCCGAGGGGATGGGGGAAACTACGAGCAGTACTTC. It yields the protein CASSRGDGGNYEQYF.

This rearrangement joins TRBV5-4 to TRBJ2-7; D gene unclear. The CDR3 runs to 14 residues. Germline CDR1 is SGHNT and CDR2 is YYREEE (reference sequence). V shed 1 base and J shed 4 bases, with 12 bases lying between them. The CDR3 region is CASSLTSSSYEQYF. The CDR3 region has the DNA TGTGCCAGCAGCTTGACGTCCTCCTCTTACGAGCAGTACTTC.

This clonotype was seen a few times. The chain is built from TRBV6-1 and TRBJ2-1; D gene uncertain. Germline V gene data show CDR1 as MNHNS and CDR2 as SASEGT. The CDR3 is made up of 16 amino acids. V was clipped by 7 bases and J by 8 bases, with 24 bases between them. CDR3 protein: CASTSPWTNTGYEQFF. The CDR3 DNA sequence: TGTGCCAGCACCTCGCCGTGGACCAACACCGGTTATGAGCAGTTCTTC.

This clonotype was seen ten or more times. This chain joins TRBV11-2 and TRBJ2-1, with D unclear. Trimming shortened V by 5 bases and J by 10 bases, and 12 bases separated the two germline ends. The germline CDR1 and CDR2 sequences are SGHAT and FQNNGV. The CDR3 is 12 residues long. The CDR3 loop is CASSLVPLEQFF. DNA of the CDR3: TGTGCCAGCAGCCTCGTACCCTTGGAGCAGTTCTTC.

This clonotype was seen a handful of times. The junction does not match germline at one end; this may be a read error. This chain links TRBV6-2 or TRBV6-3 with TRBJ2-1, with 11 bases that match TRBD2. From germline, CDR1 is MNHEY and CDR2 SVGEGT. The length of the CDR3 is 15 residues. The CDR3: CASSPTSGTYDEQFF. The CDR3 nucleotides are TGTGCCAGTAGTCCGACTAGCGGGACCTACGATGAGCAGTTCTTC.

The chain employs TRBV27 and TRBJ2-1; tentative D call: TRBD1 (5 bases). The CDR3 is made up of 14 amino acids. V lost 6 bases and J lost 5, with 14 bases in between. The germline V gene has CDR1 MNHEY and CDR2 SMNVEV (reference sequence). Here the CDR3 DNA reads TGTGCCAGCAGAGGTGTACGACAGAACAATGAGCAGTTCTTC. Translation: CASRGVRQNNEQFF.

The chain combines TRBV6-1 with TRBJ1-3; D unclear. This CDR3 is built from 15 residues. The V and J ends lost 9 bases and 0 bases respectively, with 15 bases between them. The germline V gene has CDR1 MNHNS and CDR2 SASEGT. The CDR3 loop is CASQIGGISGNTIYF. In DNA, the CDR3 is TGTGCCAGTCAAATAGGAGGGATCTCTGGAAACACCATATATTTT.

CDR3 sequence reads: CASSWGNTQYF. DNA for the CDR3: TGTGCCAGCAGTTGGGGGAATACGCAGTATTTT. This chain connects TRBV27 to TRBJ2-3; D possibly matches TRBD1 or TRBD2 (5 bases each). The V and J ends lost 4 bases and 7 bases respectively, with 6 bases between them. There are 11 residues in the CDR3. The germline CDR1 and CDR2 sequences are MNHEY and SMNVEV (reference sequence).

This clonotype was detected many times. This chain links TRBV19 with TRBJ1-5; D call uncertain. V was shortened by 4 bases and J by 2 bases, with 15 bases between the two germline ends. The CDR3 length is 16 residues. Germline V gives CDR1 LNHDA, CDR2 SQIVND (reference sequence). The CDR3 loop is CASSTSVAEGNQPQHF. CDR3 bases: TGTGCCAGTAGTACCTCCGTGGCCGAGGGCAATCAGCCCCAGCATTTT.

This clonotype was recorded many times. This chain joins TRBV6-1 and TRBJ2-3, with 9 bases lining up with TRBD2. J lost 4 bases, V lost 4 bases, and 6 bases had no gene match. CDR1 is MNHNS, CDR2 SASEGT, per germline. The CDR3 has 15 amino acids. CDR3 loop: CASSGRAGGPDTQYF. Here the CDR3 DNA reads TGTGCCAGCAGTGGCCGAGCGGGAGGACCAGATACGCAGTATTTT.

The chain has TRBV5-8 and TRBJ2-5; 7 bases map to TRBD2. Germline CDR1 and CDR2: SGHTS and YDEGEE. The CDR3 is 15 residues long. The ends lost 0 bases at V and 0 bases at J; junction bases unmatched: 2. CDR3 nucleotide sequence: TGTGCCAGCAGCTTGGGCGGGAGCAACCAAGAGACCCAGTACTTC. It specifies CASSLGGSNQETQYF.

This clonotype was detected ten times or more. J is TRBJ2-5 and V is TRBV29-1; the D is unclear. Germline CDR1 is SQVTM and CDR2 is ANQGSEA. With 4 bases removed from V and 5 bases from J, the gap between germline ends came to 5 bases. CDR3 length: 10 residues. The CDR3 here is CSVGAETQYF. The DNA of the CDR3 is TGCAGCGTTGGCGCGGAGACCCAGTACTTC. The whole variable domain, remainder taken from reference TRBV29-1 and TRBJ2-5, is SAVISQKPSRDICQRGTSLTIQCQVDSQVTMMFWYRQQPGQSLTLIATANQGSEATYESGFVIDKFPISRPNLTFSTLTVSNMSPEDSSIYLCSVGAETQYFGPGTRLLVL.

The CDR3 sequence: CASSIVEGQPQHF. CDR3 DNA sequence: TGTGCCAGTAGTATCGTGGAAGGTCAGCCCCAGCATTTT. The V gene is TRBV19, the J gene TRBJ1-5; D ambiguous. CDR3 length equals 13 residues. The germline CDR1 and CDR2 sequences are LNHDA and SQIVND (reference sequence). V lost 3 bases and J lost 6, with 9 bases in between.

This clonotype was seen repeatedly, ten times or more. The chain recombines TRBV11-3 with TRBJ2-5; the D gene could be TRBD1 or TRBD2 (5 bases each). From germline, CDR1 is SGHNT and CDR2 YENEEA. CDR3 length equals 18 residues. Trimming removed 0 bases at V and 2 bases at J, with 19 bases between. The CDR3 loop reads CASSLDHQEVRVQETQYF. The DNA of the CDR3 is TGTGCCAGCAGCTTAGATCATCAGGAGGTCAGGGTACAAGAGACCCAGTACTTC.